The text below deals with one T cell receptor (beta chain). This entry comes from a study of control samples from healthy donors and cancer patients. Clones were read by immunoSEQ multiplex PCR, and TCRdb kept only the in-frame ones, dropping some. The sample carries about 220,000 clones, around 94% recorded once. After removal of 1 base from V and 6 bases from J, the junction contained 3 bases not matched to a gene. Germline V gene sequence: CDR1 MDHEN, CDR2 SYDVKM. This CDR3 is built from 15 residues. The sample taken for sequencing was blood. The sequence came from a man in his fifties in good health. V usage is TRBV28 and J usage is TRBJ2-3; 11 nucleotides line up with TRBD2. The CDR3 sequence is CASSLSSGGRDTQYF. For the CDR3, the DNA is TGTGCCAGCAGTTTATCTAGCGGGGGGAGGGATACGCAGTATTTT.